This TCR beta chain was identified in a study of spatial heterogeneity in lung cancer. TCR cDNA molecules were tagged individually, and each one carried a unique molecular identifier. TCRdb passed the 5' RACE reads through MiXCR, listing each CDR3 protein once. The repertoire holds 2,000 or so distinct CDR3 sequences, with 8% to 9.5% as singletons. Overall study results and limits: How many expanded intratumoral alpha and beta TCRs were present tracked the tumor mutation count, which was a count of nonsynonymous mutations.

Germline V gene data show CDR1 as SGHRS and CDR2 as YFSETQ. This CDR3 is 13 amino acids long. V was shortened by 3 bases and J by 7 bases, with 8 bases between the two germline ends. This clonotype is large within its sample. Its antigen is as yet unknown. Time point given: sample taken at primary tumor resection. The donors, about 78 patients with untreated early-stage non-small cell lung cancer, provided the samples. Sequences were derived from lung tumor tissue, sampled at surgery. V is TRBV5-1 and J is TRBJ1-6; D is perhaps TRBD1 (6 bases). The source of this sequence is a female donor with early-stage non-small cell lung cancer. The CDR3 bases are TGCGCCAGCAGCTCAGGACAGAATTCACCCCTCCACTTT. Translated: CASSSGQNSPLHF.